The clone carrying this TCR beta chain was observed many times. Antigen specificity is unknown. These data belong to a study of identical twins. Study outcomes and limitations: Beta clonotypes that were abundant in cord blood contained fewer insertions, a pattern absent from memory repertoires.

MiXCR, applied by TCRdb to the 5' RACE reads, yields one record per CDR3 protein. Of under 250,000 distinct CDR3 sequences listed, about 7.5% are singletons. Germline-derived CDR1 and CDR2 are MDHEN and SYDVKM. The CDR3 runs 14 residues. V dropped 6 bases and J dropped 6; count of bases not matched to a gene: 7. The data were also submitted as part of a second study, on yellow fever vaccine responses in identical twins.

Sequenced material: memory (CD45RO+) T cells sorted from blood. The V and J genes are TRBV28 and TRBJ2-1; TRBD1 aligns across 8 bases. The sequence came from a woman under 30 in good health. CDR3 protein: CASRRQGKGNEQFF. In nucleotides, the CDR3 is TGTGCCAGCAGGAGACAGGGGAAGGGCAATGAGCAGTTCTTC.